What follows describes a single T cell receptor (beta chain). Its antigen is as yet unknown. These data are taken from a study of shared clonotypes between healthy human individuals. The assay used deep level. TCRdb's table, derived via immunoSEQ multiplex PCR, lists solely in-frame clones and lacks some. Here the sample spans some 980,000 clones, 60% to 85% being singletons. CD4+ cells were split into CD45RA+ naive and CD45RA-negative memory subsets. General observations from the study: Depth was large, yet rarefaction showed that sorted-subset sequencing was incomplete.

V trimming: 4 bases; J trimming: 4 bases; junction bases outside the gene matches: 6. The CDR3 is 15 residues long. The germline CDR1 and CDR2 sequences are LGHNA and YSLEER. The chain recombines TRBV4-3 with TRBJ2-5; 10 positions agree with TRBD1. The receptor was isolated from a man aged 18 to 35 in good health. The sequencing sample was made of memory CD4+ T cells sorted from blood. Stated subset: CD45RA-negative fraction. DNA for the CDR3: TGCGCCAGCAGCCGAGGGACAGGGGTGGGAGAGACCCAGTACTTC. Translated: CASSRGTGVGETQYF.